This T cell receptor (beta chain) is drawn from a study of T-cell memory formation after mild COVID-19. Broader study findings: Mostly located in CM and EM were contracting CD4+ clones, with contracting CD8+ clones located in EMRA. Still unconfirmed is whether the second-wave clones peaking on day 37 recognized SARS-CoV-2. Certain responding clones were present in pre-infection memory, suggesting participation of cross-reactive memory.

CDR3 length: 14 residues. Trimming removed 7 bases from V and 7 bases from J, with 18 bases in between. Germline CDR1 is SGHRS and CDR2 is YFSETQ. This clonotype was observed a handful of times. As yet, its antigen is unknown. TCRdb reprocessed the 5' RACE reads with MiXCR, giving one entry per CDR3 protein. This table has under 300,000 distinct CDR3 sequences, 8% to 10% appearing once. Sequencing was performed on PBMCs or a T cell subset sorted from them (not recorded which). This chain uses TRBV5-1 with TRBJ1-5; D is perhaps TRBD1 (6 bases). The TCR sequence derives from a man aged 18 to 29 who had mild COVID-19 (a few samples of this study predate the infection). Cell type and time point are not known. The DNA of the CDR3 is TGCGCCAGCCCCTTCGGGGGGCGGGGGCAGCCCCAGCATTTT. Translating gives CASPFGGRGQPQHF.